The clone carrying this T cell receptor (beta chain) was seen only once. Method: immunoSEQ multiplex PCR; TCRdb's copy keeps in-frame clones and lacks some. Seen here are over 100,000 clones, approximately 83% observed once, and the top ten hold approximately 0.75%. Germline V gene sequence: CDR1 SGHTA, CDR2 FQGNSA. The CDR3 sequence is 18 residues long. The V segment lost 4 bases and the J segment 7 bases; nucleotides outside the gene matches: 9. This sample is drawn from a study of blood T cell repertoires in COVID-19. The sequenced sample consisted of peripheral blood. The TCR sequence derives from a woman aged 65 to 85 with acute or convalescent COVID-19. The J gene is TRBJ2-2, the V gene TRBV7-2, with 16 bases identical to TRBD2. CDR3 region: CASSSAGTSGGAYGELFF. CDR3 nucleotides: TGTGCCAGCAGCTCCGCCGGGACTAGCGGGGGGGCTTACGGGGAGCTGTTTTTT.